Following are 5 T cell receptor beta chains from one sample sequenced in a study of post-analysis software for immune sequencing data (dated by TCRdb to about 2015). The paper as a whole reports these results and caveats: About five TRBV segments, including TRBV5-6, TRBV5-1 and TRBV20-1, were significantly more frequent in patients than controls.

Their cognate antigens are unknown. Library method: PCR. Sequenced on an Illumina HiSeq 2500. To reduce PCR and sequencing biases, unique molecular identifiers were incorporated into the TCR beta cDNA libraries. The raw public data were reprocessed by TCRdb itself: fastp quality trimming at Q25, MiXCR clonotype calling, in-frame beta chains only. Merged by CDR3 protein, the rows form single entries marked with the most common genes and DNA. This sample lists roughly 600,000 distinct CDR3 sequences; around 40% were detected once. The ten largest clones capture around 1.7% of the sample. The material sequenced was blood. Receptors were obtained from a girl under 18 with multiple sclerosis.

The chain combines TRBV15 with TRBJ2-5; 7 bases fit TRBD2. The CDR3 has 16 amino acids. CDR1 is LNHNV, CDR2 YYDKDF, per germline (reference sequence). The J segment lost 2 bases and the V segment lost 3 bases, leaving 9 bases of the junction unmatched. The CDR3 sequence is CATSSMTTSPQETQYF. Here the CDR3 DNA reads TGTGCCACCAGCAGTATGACGACTAGCCCTCAAGAGACCCAGTACTTC.

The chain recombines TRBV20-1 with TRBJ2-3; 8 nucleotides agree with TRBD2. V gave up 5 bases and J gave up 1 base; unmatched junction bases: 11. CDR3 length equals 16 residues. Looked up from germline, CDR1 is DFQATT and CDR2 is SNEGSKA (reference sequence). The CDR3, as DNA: TGCAGTGCTCCGGGGGGGGGCAGGGGCCGCACAGATACGCAGTATTTT. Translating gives CSAPGGGRGRTDTQYF.

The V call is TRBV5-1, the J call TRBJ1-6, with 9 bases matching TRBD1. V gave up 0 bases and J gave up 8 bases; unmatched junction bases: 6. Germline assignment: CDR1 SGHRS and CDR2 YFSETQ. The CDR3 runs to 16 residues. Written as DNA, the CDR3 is TGCGCCAGCAGCTTGGACTCGGGACAGGGCTATTCACCCCTCCACTTT. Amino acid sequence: CASSLDSGQGYSPLHF.

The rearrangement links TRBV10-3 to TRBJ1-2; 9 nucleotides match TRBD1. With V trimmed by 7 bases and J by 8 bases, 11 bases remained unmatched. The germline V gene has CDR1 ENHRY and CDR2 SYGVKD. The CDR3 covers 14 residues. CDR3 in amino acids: CAITGGQGPGGYTF. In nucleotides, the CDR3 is TGTGCCATCACCGGAGGACAGGGGCCGGGAGGCTACACCTTC.

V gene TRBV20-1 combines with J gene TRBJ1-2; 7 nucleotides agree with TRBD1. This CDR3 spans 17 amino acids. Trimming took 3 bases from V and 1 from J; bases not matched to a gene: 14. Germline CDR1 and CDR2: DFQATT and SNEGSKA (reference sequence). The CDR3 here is CSASGSAGGSLNYGYTF. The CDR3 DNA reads TGCAGTGCTAGTGGGTCGGCAGGGGGGTCCCTTAACTATGGCTACACCTTC.